Each of the 29 T cell receptor beta chains below was sequenced from the same sample in a study of control samples from healthy donors and cancer patients (dated by TCRdb to 2019 to 2021). Libraries were constructed by the immunoSEQ multiplex PCR assay. Entries here come from immuneACCESS through TCRdb and include only in-frame sequences with V and J called. Some clones fail to appear in such tables; in the studies checked, an unresolved V gene covers under half of the shortfall, and the cause of the remainder is unknown. For this sample the table gives about 63,000 clones, of which roughly 85% were detected only once. The ten largest account for 5% to 6.5% of the sample. The source material was blood. The receptors shown here come from a man in his forties in good health.

The V and J genes are TRBV3-1 (or the pseudogene TRBV3-2) and TRBJ2-7; no clear D. The germline V gene encodes CDR1 LGHDT and CDR2 YNNKEL (reference sequence). V lost 0 bases and J lost 0, with 9 bases in between. There are 15 residues in the CDR3. CDR3 region: CASSQENSRSYEQYF. CDR3 DNA sequence: TGTGCCAGCAGCCAAGAGAACTCCCGCTCCTACGAGCAGTACTTC.

The DNA for the CDR3 is TGTGCCAGTAGTATAGGGGCTCCGGCCACCTACGAGCAGTACTTC. Protein sequence: CASSIGAPATYEQYF. The chain couples TRBV19 to TRBJ2-7; unclear D gene. Trimming shortened V by 1 base and J by 2 bases, and 12 bases separated the two germline ends. This CDR3 has 15 residues. Germline CDR1 is LNHDA and CDR2 is SQIVND (reference sequence).

The chain is built from TRBV7-9 and TRBJ1-1, with 8 nucleotides matching TRBD1. CDR1 is SEHNR, CDR2 FQNEAQ, per germline (reference sequence). The CDR3 consists of 15 residues. The V and J ends lost 5 bases and 5 bases, in that order; junction bases with no gene match: 10. The CDR3 DNA reads TGTGCCAGCAGCGCTTTACAGGGGGTGGGTACTGAAGCTTTCTTT. Its protein product is CASSALQGVGTEAFF.

V usage is TRBV6-5 and J usage is TRBJ1-5; D is undetermined. Germline V lookup: CDR1 MNHEY, CDR2 SVGAGI. V was cut by 0 bases and J by 7 bases, with 7 bases left in between. The CDR3 contains 13 residues. The CDR3 DNA follows: TGTGCCAGCAGTTACTCGTGGAAGCAGCCCCAGCATTTT. It encodes CASSYSWKQPQHF.

The count of this clone is one. The sample contains more than one DNA sequence encoding this CDR3. The V call is TRBV29-1, the J call TRBJ2-7, with 11 positions matching TRBD2. The ends lost 5 bases at V and 0 bases at J; junction bases unmatched: 3. CDR3 length: 14 amino acids. The V gene's germline CDR1 is SQVTM and CDR2 ANQGSEA. CDR3 sequence: CSVIAGGSSYEQYF. Here the CDR3 DNA reads TGCAGCGTTATAGCGGGGGGGTCCTCCTACGAGCAGTACTTC.

The chain joins TRBV4-1 to TRBJ2-2; no firm D call. Trimming cost V 1 base and J 6 bases, with 12 bases left between them. CDR1 is MGHRA and CDR2 is YSYEKL in the germline V gene. This CDR3 has 15 amino acids. In DNA, the CDR3 is TGCGCCAGCAGCCAAGGGCGGAGCACCTCCGGGGAGCTGTTTTTT. Translating gives CASSQGRSTSGELFF.

The chain is built from TRBV27 and TRBJ2-1; 13 positions agree with TRBD2. Trimming removed 3 bases from V and 8 bases from J; junction bases left unmatched: 19. The CDR3 sequence is 20 residues long. Germline V gene lookup returns CDR1 MNHEY and CDR2 SMNVEV (reference sequence). The CDR3 DNA is TGTGCCAGCAGTTTGACACCGACTAGCGGGGGGCCTATGCCTGGTTATGAGCAGTTCTTC. Translating gives CASSLTPTSGGPMPGYEQFF.

The chain uses TRBV30 and TRBJ2-1, with TRBD1 matching 10 bases. The V segment lost 2 bases and the J segment 10 bases; nucleotides outside the gene matches: 5. Germline V CDR1 and CDR2: GTSNPN, SVGIG (reference sequence). The length of the CDR3 is 13 residues. CDR3 protein: CAWSSGQGWEQFF. CDR3 DNA: TGTGCCTGGAGTTCGGGACAGGGGTGGGAGCAGTTCTTC.

The chain employs TRBV9 and TRBJ2-4; D remains ambiguous. The CDR3 sequence is 14 residues long. Trimming removed 3 bases from V and 7 bases from J, with 14 bases in between. Germline V gene lookup returns CDR1 SGDLS and CDR2 YYNGEE. Here the CDR3 reads CASSGQTLSNIQYF. The CDR3 coding sequence is TGTGCCAGCAGCGGGCAGACTCTGAGCAACATTCAGTACTTC.

This chain links TRBV6-5 with TRBJ2-1; maybe TRBD2 (6 bases). CDR1 is MNHEY, CDR2 SVGAGI, per germline. The CDR3 is made up of 13 amino acids. The ends were cut back, 11 bases at V and 0 bases at J, with 11 bases in the middle. The CDR3 region has the DNA TGTGCCGGCGGGACGTACTCCTACAATGAGCAGTTCTTC. It translates to CAGGTYSYNEQFF.

The J gene is TRBJ2-1, the V gene TRBV4-1; weak D call: TRBD2 (5 bases). Trimming stripped 2 bases from V and 2 bases from J, with 10 bases between. Germline V lookup: CDR1 MGHRA, CDR2 YSYEKL. The CDR3 is 15 amino acids. The CDR3 is CASSQRSGTYNEQFF. The CDR3 bases are TGCGCCAGCAGCCAAAGGTCGGGGACCTACAATGAGCAGTTCTTC.

This sequence joins TRBV30 and TRBJ1-2; no clear D gene. The V end was cut by 4 bases, the J end by 4 bases, with 10 bases between. Germline V gene data show CDR1 as GTSNPN and CDR2 as SVGIG (reference sequence). CDR3 size: 12 residues. Here the CDR3 DNA reads TGTGCCTGGAAAACTGCACGCTATGGCTACACCTTC. Encoded protein: CAWKTARYGYTF.

The chain has TRBV29-1 and TRBJ1-1; TRBD1 is a possible D gene (6 bases). From germline, CDR1 is SQVTM and CDR2 ANQGSEA. Trimming shortened V by 8 bases and J by 8 bases, and 18 bases separated the two germline ends. The CDR3 sequence is 12 residues long. DNA of the CDR3: TGCAGCTTAGGGGACAACCGCGGGGAAGCTTTCTTT. It encodes CSLGDNRGEAFF.

The chain carries TRBV12-3 or TRBV12-4 and TRBJ1-2; D is unresolved. Trimming removed 6 bases at V and 1 base at J, with 9 bases between. The CDR3 extends over 13 amino acids. The CDR3 DNA reads TGTGCCAGCAGCCGTAACAGTAACTATGGCTACACCTTC. This gives the protein CASSRNSNYGYTF.

This clone was seen once. The V gene is TRBV28, the J gene TRBJ2-7; D is tentatively TRBD1 or TRBD2 (5 bases each). V was trimmed by 2 bases and J by 6 bases, leaving 14 bases between them. The CDR3 contains 14 residues. Germline CDR1 reads MDHEN; CDR2 reads SYDVKM. In DNA, the CDR3 is TGTGCCAGCAGTTTAGGGGCTGGAAGCGGCGAGCAGTACTTC. Translation: CASSLGAGSGEQYF. The full variable domain, completed using reference TRBV28 and TRBJ2-7, is DVKVTQSSRYLVKRTGEKVFLECVQDMDHENMFWYRQDPGLGLRLIYFSYDVKMKEKGDIPEGYSVSREKKERFSLILESASTNQTSMYLCASSLGAGSGEQYFGPGTRLTVT.

The chain is built from TRBV24-1 and TRBJ2-3; 8 positions match TRBD1. The germline CDR1 and CDR2 sequences are KGHDR and SFDVKD. This CDR3 region has 16 residues. V shed 2 bases and J 1 base; nucleotides not matched to a gene: 4. The CDR3 DNA follows: TGTGCCACCAGTGATTCCACGGGACAGGGCACAGATACGCAGTATTTT. Its translation is CATSDSTGQGTDTQYF.

The J gene is TRBJ2-2, the V gene TRBV6-2 or TRBV6-3; possible D gene TRBD1, 5 bases. From germline, CDR1 is MNHEY and CDR2 SVGEGT. V lost 2 bases, J lost 5 bases, and 12 bases lay in between. The CDR3 covers 15 residues. The CDR3 loop reads CASSYKGFETGELFF. CDR3 DNA: TGTGCCAGCAGTTACAAGGGGTTTGAGACCGGGGAGCTGTTTTTT.

As DNA, the CDR3 is TGCGCCAGCAGCCAAGCGCTGGGAGTTGACTATGGCTACACCTTC. It translates to CASSQALGVDYGYTF. The rearrangement uses TRBV4-3 and TRBJ1-2, with no clear D. Germline CDR1 is LGHNA and CDR2 is YSLEER. The V end was cut by 1 base, the J end by 3 bases, with 12 bases between. This CDR3 is built from 15 residues.

The chain employs TRBV2 and TRBJ2-2, with D tentatively TRBD1 or TRBD2 (5 bases each). Germline CDR1 is SNHLY and CDR2 is FYNNEI. The CDR3 is 13 residues long. The V and J ends lost 8 bases and 0 bases respectively, with 7 bases between them. The CDR3 spells CASGTSNTGELFF. For the CDR3, the DNA is TGTGCCAGCGGGACGTCGAACACCGGGGAGCTGTTTTTT.

The chain is built from TRBV3-1 (or the pseudogene TRBV3-2) and TRBJ2-1, with 9 bases matching TRBD2. V trimming: 0 bases; J trimming: 4 bases; junction bases outside the gene matches: 1. Germline V gene lookup returns CDR1 LGHDT and CDR2 YNNKEL (reference sequence). The CDR3 covers 15 residues. In DNA form, the CDR3 reads TGTGCCAGCAGCCAAGATAGCGGGGGATACAATGAGCAGTTCTTC. This codes for CASSQDSGGYNEQFF.

The chain carries TRBV19 and TRBJ1-5, with TRBD1 identical over 7 bases. This CDR3 is built from 13 residues. J lost 4 bases, V lost 11 bases, and 8 bases had no gene match. CDR1 is LNHDA and CDR2 is SQIVND in the germline V gene (reference sequence). The CDR3 DNA is TGTGCCGGCGGGACAGTTCTTAATCAGCCCCAGCATTTT. Translated: CAGGTVLNQPQHF.

The CDR3 DNA follows: TGTGCCTGCCGAACCCCTGACGGGGGAAGCACAGATACGCAGTATTTT. This encodes CACRTPDGGSTDTQYF. V gene TRBV30 combines with J gene TRBJ2-3, with a possible D match to TRBD2 (6 bases). The CDR3 is made up of 16 amino acids. Trimming stripped 6 bases from V and 0 bases from J, with 19 bases between. Germline V lookup: CDR1 GTSNPN, CDR2 SVGIG (reference sequence).

The chain combines TRBV6-5 with TRBJ1-2; 7 nucleotides line up with TRBD1. The germline V gene has CDR1 MNHEY and CDR2 SVGAGI. This CDR3 comprises 14 residues. V trimming: 6 bases; J trimming: 1 base; junction bases outside the gene matches: 5. In nucleotides, the CDR3 is TGTGCCAGCAGACGGGACAGCCATAACTATGGCTACACCTTC. Its translation is CASRRDSHNYGYTF.

The CDR3 region has the DNA TGTGCCAGCAGCCAGACAGTCTACGAGCAGTACTTC. Translating it yields CASSQTVYEQYF. This chain connects TRBV3-1 (or the pseudogene TRBV3-2) to TRBJ2-7; D is perhaps TRBD1 (5 bases). V lost 3 bases to trimming and J lost 3 bases, with 6 bases between them. CDR3 size: 12 residues. Germline V gives CDR1 LGHDT, CDR2 YNNKEL (reference sequence).

This chain uses TRBV28 with TRBJ2-7; D ambiguous. The CDR3 spans 13 residues. CDR1 MDHEN and CDR2 SYDVKM come from the germline V gene. The V end lost 3 bases, the J end lost 3 bases, and 9 bases lay between the germline ends. The CDR3 nucleotides are TGTGCCAGCAGTTTTTCGGGCCGCTACGAGCAGTACTTC. This gives the protein CASSFSGRYEQYF.

V and J are TRBV6-5 and TRBJ2-4; TRBD1 matches 8 bases. The CDR3 extends over 13 amino acids. V gave up 6 bases and J gave up 6 bases; unmatched junction bases: 4. Germline V gene lookup returns CDR1 MNHEY and CDR2 SVGAGI. CDR3 in DNA: TGTGCCAGCAGGGGGACAGGACTAAACATTCAGTACTTC. Protein sequence: CASRGTGLNIQYF.

J is TRBJ2-7 and V is TRBV6-2 or TRBV6-3; D call uncertain. This CDR3 region has 13 residues. Germline CDR1 is MNHEY and CDR2 is SVGEGT. Trimming took off 3 bases at V and 1 base at J, with 7 bases between the two ends. The CDR3 region has the DNA TGTGCCAGCAGTTATCGGAGTTCCTACGAGCAGTACTTC. Protein: CASSYRSSYEQYF.

The V gene is TRBV6-2 or TRBV6-3, the J gene TRBJ2-1; D may be TRBD1 or TRBD2 (5 bases each). This CDR3 is 14 amino acids long. Trimming cost V 4 bases and J 0 bases, with 7 bases left between them. Germline V CDR1 and CDR2: MNHEY, SVGEGT. In nucleotides, the CDR3 is TGTGCCAGCAGTTCAGGGAGCTCCTACAATGAGCAGTTCTTC. Translating gives CASSSGSSYNEQFF.

The chain employs TRBV6-5 and TRBJ2-1; D is unresolved. CDR1 and CDR2 from the germline V gene are MNHEY and SVGAGI. This CDR3 region has 14 residues. Trimming stripped 4 bases from V and 5 bases from J, with 12 bases between. The CDR3 here is CASSSPVGNNEQFF. The CDR3 DNA reads TGTGCCAGCAGTTCCCCCGTGGGCAACAATGAGCAGTTCTTC.